The clone carrying this TCR beta chain was observed a handful of times. Antigen unknown. These data belong to a study of PD-1 blockade in classical Hodgkin lymphoma. Here immunoSEQ multiplex PCR was the method, and the copy in TCRdb shows in-frame clones only, minus some. Of 30,000 to 40,000 clones detected, just over 75% appear once; the ten largest clones hold 16%. Overall study findings and caveats: Complete responders matched newly diagnosed patients in baseline diversity.

Every patient experienced relapse after autologous stem cell transplantation, and brentuximab vedotin exposure varied. The sequenced sample was peripheral blood mononuclear cells (PBMCs), obtained before the second cycle of nivolumab. The clonotype was recovered from a human donor with classical Hodgkin lymphoma.

CDR3 in amino acids: CASSQTGGGVQETQYF. CDR3 bases: TGTGCCAGCAGCCAGACAGGGGGGGGAGTACAAGAGACCCAGTACTTC. This chain uses TRBV4-2 with TRBJ2-5; 9 bases are a match to TRBD1. The ends lost 3 bases at V and 2 bases at J; junction bases unmatched: 7. Germline V gene sequence: CDR1 LGHNA, CDR2 YNFKEQ. The CDR3 has 16 amino acids.